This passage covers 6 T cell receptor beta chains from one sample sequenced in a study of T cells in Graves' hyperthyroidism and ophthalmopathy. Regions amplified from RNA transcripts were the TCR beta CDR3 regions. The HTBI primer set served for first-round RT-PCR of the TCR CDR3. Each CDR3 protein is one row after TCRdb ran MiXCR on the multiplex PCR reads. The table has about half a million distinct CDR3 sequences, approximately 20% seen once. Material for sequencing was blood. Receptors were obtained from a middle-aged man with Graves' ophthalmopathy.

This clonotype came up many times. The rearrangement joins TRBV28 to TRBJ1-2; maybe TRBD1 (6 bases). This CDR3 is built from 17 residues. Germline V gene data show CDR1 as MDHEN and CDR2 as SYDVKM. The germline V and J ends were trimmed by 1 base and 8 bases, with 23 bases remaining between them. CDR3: CASSLFYRGALRTGYTF. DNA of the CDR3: TGTGCCAGCAGTTTATTTTATCGGGGGGCGCTTCGTACGGGCTACACCTTC.

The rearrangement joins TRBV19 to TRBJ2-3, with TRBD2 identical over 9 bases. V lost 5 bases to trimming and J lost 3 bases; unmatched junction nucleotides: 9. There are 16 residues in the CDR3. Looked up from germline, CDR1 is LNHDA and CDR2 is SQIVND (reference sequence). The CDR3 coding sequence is TGTGCCAGTAGTCGGACTAGCGTGCTTCTGACAGATACGCAGTATTTT. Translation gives CASSRTSVLLTDTQYF. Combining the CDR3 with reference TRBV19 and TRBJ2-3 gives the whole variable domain DGGITQSPKYLFRKEGQNVTLSCEQNLNHDAMYWYRQDPGQGLRLIYYSQIVNDFQKGDIAEGYSVSREKKESFPLTVTSAQKNPTAFYLCASSRTSVLLTDTQYFGPGTRLTVL.

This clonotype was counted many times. CDR3 DNA: TGTGCCAGCAGCCAACAGGGTGTTGAAGCTTTCTTT. This sequence encodes CASSQQGVEAFF. The rearrangement joins TRBV3-1 to TRBJ1-1; D may be TRBD1 (5 bases). V was trimmed by 2 bases and J by 7 bases, leaving 8 bases between them. CDR3 length: 12 residues. In germline, CDR1 is LGHDT, CDR2 YNNKEL (reference sequence).

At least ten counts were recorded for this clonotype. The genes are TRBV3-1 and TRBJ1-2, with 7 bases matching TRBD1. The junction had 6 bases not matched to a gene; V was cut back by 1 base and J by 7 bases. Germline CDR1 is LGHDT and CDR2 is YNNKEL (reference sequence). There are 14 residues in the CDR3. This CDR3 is CASSQGEGAPGYTF. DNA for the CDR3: TGTGCCAGCAGCCAAGGTGAGGGGGCGCCTGGCTACACCTTC.

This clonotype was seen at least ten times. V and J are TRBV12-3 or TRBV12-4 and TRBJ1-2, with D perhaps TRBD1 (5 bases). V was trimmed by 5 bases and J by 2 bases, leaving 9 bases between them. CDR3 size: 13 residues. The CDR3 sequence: CASSPRDNYGYTF. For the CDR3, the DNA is TGTGCCAGCAGTCCCCGGGACAACTATGGCTACACCTTC.

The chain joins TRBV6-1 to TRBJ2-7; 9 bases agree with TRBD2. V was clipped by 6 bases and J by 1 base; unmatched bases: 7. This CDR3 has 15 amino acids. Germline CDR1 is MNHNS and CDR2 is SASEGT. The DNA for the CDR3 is TGTGCCAGCAGGCAGAAGACTAGCGGATCCTACGAGCAGTACTTC. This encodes CASRQKTSGSYEQYF.